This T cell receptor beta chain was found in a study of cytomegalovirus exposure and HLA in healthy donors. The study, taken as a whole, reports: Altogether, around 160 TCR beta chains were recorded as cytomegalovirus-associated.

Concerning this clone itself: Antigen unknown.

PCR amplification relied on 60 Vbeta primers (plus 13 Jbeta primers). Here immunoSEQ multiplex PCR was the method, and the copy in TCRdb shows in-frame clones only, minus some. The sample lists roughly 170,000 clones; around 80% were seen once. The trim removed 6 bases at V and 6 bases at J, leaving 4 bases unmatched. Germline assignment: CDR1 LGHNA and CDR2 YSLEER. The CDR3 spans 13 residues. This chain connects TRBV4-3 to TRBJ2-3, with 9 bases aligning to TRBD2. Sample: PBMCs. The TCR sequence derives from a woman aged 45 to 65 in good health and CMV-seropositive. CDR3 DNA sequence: TGCGCCAGCAGGTCTAGCGGGACCGATACGCAGTATTTT. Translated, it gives CASRSSGTDTQYF.